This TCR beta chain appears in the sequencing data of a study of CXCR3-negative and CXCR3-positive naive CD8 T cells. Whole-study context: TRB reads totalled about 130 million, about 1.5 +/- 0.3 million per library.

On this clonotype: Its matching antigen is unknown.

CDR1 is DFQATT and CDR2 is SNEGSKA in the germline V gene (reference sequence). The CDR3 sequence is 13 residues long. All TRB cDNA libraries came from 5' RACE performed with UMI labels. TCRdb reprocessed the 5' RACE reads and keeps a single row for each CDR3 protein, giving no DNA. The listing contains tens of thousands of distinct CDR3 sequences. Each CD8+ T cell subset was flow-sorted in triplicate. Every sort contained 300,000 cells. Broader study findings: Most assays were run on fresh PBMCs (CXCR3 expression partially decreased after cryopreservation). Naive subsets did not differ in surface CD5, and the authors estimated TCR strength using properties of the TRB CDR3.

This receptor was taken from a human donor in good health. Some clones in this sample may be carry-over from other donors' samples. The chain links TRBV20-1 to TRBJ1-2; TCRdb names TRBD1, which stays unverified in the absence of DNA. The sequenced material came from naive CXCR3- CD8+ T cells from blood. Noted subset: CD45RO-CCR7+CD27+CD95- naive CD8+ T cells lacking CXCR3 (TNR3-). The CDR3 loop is CSAREGRVYGYTF.